The source of this TCR beta chain is a study of identifying expanded T cells in peripheral blood. Findings and caveats of the study: Across healthy donors, higher total template counts meant significantly greater roughly two-week count variance. About 1.2 clones differed between technical replicates, versus approximately 17 and 20 over time.

Repertoires were generated with immunoSEQ multiplex PCR, while TCRdb's copy carries only in-frame clones and drops some. Seen here are about 85,000 clones, 88% observed once, and the top ten hold around 20%. Healthy donors had no documented immune events, such as infections, while sampled. With regard to this clone: Its antigen is undetermined.

This TCR came from a person between 18 and 75 years old in good health. Sample: blood.

CDR3 coding DNA: TGTGCCAGCAGCCGATTACTGCCCGTCGAGGGGGAAATATACGAGCAGTACTTC. It codes for CASSRLLPVEGEIYEQYF. The chain couples TRBV28 to TRBJ2-7; tentatively, D is TRBD1 (6 bases). The CDR3 runs 18 residues. Germline values: CDR1 MDHEN, CDR2 SYDVKM. V lost 6 bases and J 4 bases, leaving 28 bases between the germline ends. Full variable domain (outside the CDR3, taken from reference TRBV28 and TRBJ2-7): DVKVTQSSRYLVKRTGEKVFLECVQDMDHENMFWYRQDPGLGLRLIYFSYDVKMKEKGDIPEGYSVSREKKERFSLILESASTNQTSMYLCASSRLLPVEGEIYEQYFGPGTRLTVT.